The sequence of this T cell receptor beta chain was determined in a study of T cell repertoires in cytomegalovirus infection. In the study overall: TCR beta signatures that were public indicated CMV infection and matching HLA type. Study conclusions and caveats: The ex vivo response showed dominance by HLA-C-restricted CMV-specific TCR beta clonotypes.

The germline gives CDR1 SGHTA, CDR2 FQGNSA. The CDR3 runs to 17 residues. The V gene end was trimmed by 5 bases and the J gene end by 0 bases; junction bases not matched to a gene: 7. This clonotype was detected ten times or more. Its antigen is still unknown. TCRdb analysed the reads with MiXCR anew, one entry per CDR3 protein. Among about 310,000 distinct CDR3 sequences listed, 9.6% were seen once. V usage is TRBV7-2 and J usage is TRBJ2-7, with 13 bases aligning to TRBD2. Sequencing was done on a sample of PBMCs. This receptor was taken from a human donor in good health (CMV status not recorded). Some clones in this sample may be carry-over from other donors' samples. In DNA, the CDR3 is TGTGCCAGCAGCATTACTAGCGGGGGGGCTGGCTCCTACGAGCAGTACTTC. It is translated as CASSITSGGAGSYEQYF.